The present T cell receptor beta chain was sequenced within a study of human T cells and chemical hapten exposure. Study-wide background: Across its 20 to 25 weeks, the study gave patients weekly diphenylcyclopropenone doses to the scalp. The study traced per-sample TCR yield variation mainly to small differences in pooled library volumes. General study points: Counts of expanded TCRs (at PT1) showed a positive correlation with patch test score.

In the study's own analysis: Sequenced samples showed a median of around 96,000 TCRs each, with counts running from roughly 23,000 to 700,000. A single record per CDR3 protein comes from TCRdb applying MiXCR to the RACE reads. TCRdb, not the original authors, processed these V and J calls. The sample lists 150,000 to 200,000 distinct CDR3 sequences; around 30% were seen once. Germline V gives CDR1 SGHKS, CDR2 YYEKEE (reference sequence). The CDR3 is made up of 13 amino acids. Trimming stripped 0 bases from V and 4 bases from J, with 7 bases between. The sample holds a few counts of this clonotype. Its antigen is not identified. Noted time point: pre-sensitization, week 0. The sample's treatment: therapeutic diphenylcyclopropenone sensitization with weekly scalp DPC.

This TCR came from a woman aged 25 to 39 with alopecia areata. Some clones in this sample may be carry-over from other donors' samples. The chain uses TRBV5-5 and TRBJ1-2; D uncertain. Sequencing was performed on whole blood, taken in connection with sensitization to the hapten diphenylcyclopropenone (DPC). The CDR3 reads CASSLDTFYGYTF. The CDR3 DNA follows: TGTGCCAGCAGCTTGGACACCTTCTATGGCTACACCTTC.